This T cell receptor beta chain comes out of a study of radiation and T cells in renal cell carcinoma. Whole-study results and caveats: Compared with controls, irradiated tumors showed greater TCR clonality. Dominant CDR3 motifs occupied more repertoire in irradiated than control tumors.

TCRdb's table, derived via immunoSEQ multiplex PCR, lists solely in-frame clones and lacks some. The repertoire holds about 10,000 clones, about three fifths seen once, with roughly 9.7% in the top ten. Concerning this clone itself: Antigen specificity is unknown.

The treatment here: treatment-naive control, cytoreductive nephrectomy. Sequencing used tumor tissue, obtained from a patient whose treatment was nephrectomy without radiotherapy. This sequence was found in a man aged 35 to 55 with renal cell carcinoma.

CDR3 amino acids: CAWSVSRVKETQYF. The CDR3 nucleotides read TGTGCCTGGAGTGTTTCCAGGGTGAAAGAGACCCAGTACTTC. This chain uses TRBV30 with TRBJ2-5; TRBD1 is a possible D gene (5 bases). CDR3 length equals 14 residues. V shed 0 bases and J shed 3 bases, with 11 bases lying between them. Germline-derived CDR1 and CDR2 are GTSNPN and SVGIG (reference sequence). The entire variable domain, with the rest obtained from reference TRBV30 and TRBJ2-5, is as follows: SQTIHQWPATLVQPVGSPLSLECTVEGTSNPNLYWYRQAAGRGLQLLFYSVGIGQISSEVPQNLSASRPQDRQFILSSKKLLLSDSGFYLCAWSVSRVKETQYFGPGTRLLVL.